This TCR beta chain was recovered during a study of shared clonotypes between healthy human individuals. Positive CCR7 selection of CD45RO-negative cells yielded the naive CD8 cells, and terminally differentiated effector memory CD45RA+ cells were excluded. Every one of the donors was a Caucasian adult that lived in Nashville, Tennessee. Points on this clone: Its antigen is undetermined. One end of the junction varies from germline; a read error may be responsible.

The authors ran the assay at deep level. The assay was immunoSEQ multiplex PCR, and TCRdb's table has in-frame clones only and misses some. The table shows roughly 650,000 clones, with roughly 95% occurring only once. Study results and caveats: Larger richness was generally estimated for naive than memory subsets.

Germline lookup yields CDR1 MNHGY and CDR2 SVAAGI. The CDR3 contains 10 residues. The sequence derives from a young woman in good health. This chain links TRBV6-9 with TRBJ2-7, with 10 bases lining up with TRBD1. The sequenced sample was naive CD8+ T cells sorted from blood. CDR3 DNA sequence: TGTGCCAGCAGTCCGGGACAGGGGAACTTC. This sequence encodes CASSPGQGNF.